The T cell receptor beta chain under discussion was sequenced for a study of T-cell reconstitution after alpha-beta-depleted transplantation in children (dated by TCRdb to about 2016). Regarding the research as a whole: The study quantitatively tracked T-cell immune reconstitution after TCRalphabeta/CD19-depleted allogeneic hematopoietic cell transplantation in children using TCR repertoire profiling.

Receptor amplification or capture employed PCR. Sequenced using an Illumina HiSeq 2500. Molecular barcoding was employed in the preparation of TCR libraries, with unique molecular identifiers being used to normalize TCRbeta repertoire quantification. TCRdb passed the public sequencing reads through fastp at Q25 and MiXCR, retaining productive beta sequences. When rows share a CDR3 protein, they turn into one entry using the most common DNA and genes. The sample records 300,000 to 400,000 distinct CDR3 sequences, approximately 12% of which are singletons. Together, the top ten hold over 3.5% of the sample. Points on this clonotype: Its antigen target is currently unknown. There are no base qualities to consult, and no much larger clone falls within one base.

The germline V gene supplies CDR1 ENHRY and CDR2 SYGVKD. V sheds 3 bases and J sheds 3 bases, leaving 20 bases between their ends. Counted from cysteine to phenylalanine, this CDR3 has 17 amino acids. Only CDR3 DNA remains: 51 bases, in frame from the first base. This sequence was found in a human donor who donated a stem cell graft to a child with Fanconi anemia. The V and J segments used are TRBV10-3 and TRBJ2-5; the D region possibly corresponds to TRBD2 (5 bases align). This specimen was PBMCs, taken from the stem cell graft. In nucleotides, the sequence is TGTGCCATCAGTGATGGTAATCGCGGACCGAGGGAAGAGACCCAGTACTTC. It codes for CAISDGNRGPREETQYF.